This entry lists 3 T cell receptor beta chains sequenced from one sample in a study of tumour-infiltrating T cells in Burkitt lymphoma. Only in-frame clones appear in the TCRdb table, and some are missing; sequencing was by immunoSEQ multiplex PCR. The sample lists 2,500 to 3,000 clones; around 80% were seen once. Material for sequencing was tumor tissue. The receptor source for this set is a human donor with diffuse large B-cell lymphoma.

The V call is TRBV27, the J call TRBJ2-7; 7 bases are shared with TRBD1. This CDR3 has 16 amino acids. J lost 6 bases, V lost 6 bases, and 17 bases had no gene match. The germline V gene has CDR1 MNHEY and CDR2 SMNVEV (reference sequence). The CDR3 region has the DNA TGTGCCAGCAGAAGACCTCCGGGACAGAATTCGGGCGAGCAGTACTTC. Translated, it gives CASRRPPGQNSGEQYF.

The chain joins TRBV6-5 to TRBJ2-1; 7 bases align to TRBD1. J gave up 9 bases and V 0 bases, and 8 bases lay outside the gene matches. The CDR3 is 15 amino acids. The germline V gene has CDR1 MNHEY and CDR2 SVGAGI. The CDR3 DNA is TGTGCCAGCAGTTACTCGGCCAGGGGGTTGACTGAGCAGTTCTTC. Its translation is CASSYSARGLTEQFF.

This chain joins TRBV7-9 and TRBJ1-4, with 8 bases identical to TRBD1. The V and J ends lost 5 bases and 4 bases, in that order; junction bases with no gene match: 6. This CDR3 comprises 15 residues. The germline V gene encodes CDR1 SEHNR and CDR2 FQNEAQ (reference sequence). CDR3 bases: TGTGCCAGCAGCCGGGACAGGCTTCTTAATGAAAAACTGTTTTTT. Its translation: CASSRDRLLNEKLFF.